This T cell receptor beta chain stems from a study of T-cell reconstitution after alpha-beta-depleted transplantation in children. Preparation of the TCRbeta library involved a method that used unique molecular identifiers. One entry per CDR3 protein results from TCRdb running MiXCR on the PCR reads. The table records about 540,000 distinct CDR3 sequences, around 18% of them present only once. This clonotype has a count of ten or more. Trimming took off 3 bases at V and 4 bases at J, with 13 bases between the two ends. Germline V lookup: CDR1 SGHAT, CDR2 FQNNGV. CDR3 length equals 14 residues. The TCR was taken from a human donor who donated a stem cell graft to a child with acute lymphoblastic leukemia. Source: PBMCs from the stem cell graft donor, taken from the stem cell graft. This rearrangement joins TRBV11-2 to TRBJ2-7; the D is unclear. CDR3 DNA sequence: TGTGCCAGCAGCTTCGTGGTATCCCGATACGAGCAGTACTTC. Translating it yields CASSFVVSRYEQYF.